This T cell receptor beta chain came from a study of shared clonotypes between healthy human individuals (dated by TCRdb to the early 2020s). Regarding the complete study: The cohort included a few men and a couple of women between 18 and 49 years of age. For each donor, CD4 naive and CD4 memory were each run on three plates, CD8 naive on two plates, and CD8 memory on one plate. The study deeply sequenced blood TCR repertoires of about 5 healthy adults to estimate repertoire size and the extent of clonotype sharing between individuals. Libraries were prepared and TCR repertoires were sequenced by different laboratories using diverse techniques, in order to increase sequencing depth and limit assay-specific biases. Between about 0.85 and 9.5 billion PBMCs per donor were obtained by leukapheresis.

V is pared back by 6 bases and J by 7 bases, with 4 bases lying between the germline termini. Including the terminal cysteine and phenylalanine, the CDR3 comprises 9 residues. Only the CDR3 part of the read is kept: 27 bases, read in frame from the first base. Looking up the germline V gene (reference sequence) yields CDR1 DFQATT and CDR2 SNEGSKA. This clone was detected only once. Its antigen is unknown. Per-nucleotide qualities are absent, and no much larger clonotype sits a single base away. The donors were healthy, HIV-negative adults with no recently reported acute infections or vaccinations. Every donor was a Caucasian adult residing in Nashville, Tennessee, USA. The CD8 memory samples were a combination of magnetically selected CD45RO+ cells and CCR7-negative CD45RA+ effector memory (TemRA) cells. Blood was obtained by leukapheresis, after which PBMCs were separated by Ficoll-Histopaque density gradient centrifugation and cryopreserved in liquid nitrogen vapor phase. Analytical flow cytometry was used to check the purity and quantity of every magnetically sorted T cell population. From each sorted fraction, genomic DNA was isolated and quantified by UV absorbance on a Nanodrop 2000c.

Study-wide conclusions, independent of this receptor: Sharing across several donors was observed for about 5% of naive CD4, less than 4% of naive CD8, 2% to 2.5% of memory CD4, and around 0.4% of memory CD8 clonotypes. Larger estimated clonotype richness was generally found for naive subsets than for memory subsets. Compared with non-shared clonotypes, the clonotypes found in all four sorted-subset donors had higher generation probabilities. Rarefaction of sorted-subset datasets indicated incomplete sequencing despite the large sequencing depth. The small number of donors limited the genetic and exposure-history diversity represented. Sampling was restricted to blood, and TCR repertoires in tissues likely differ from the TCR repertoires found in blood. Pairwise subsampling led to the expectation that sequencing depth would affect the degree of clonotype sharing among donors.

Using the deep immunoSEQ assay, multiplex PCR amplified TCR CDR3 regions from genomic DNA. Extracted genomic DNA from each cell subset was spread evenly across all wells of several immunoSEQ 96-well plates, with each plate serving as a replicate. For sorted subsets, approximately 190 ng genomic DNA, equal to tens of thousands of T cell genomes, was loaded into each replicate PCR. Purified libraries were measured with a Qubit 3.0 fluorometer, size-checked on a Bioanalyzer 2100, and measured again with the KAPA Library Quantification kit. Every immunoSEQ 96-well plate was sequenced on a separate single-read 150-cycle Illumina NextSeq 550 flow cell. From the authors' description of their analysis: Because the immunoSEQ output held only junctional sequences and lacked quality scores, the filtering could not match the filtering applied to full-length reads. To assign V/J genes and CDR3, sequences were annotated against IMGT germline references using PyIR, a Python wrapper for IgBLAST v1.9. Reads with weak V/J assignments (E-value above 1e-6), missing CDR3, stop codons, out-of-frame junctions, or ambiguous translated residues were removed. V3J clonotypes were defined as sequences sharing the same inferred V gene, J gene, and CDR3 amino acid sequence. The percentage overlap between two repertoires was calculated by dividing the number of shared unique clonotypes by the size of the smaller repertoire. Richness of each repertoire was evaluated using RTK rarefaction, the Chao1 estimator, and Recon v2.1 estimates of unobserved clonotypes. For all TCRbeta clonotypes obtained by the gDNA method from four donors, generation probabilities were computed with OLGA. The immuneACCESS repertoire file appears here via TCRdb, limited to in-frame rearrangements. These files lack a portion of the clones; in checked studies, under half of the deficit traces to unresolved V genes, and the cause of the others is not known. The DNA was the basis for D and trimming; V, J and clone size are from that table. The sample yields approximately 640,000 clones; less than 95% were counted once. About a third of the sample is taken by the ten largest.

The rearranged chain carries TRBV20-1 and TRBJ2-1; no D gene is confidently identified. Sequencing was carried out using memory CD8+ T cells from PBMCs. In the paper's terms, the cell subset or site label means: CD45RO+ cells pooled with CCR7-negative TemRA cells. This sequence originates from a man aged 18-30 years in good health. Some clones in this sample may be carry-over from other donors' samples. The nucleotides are TGCAGTGCACCTAATGAGCAGTTCTTC. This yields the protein CSAPNEQFF.